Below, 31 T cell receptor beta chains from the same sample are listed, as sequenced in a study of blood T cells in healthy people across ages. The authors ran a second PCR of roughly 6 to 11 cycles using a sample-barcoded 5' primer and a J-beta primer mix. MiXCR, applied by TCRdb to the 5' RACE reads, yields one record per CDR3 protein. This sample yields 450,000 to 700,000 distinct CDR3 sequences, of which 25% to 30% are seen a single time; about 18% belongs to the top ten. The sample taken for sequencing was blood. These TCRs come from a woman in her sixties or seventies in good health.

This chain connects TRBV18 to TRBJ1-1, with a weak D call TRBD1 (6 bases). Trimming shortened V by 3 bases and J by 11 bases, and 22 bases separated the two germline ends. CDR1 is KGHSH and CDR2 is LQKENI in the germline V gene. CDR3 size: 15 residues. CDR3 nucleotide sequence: TGTGCCAGCTCACCGCCCAGGGACACATGGTCGGGGGCTTTCTTT. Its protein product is CASSPPRDTWSGAFF.

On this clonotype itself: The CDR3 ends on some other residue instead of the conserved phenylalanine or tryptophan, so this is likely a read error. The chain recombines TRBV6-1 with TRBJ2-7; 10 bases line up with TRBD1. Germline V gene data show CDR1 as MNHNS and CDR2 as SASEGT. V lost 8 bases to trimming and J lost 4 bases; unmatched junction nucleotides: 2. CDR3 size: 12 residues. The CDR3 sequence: CASGTGDYEQYI. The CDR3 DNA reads TGTGCCAGCGGGACAGGGGATTACGAGCAGTACATC.

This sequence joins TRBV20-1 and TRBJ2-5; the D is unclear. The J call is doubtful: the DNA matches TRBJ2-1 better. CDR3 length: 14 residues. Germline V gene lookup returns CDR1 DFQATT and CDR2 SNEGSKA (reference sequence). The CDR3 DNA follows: TGCAGTGCTAGAGATCAGTCTGCCGGCAATGAGCAGTTCTTC. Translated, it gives CSARDQSAGNEQFF.

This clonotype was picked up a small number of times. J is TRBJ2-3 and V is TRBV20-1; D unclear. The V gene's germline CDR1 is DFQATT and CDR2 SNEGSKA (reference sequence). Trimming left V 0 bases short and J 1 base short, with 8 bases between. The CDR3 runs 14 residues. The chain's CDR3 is CSARDRIGTDTQYF. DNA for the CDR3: TGCAGTGCTAGAGATCGGATAGGCACAGATACGCAGTATTTT.

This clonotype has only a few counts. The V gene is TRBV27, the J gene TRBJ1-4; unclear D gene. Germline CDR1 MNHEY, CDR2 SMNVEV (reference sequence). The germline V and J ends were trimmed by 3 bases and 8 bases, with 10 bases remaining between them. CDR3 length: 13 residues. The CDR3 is CASSFVLSEKLFF. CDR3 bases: TGTGCCAGCAGTTTTGTCTTGAGCGAAAAACTGTTTTTT.

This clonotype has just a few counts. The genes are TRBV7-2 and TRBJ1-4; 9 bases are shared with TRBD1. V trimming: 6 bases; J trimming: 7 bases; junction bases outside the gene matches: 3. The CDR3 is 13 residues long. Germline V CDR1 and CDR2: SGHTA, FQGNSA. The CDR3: CASRGTGSEKLFF. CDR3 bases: TGTGCCAGCAGGGGGACAGGGAGTGAAAAACTGTTTTTT.

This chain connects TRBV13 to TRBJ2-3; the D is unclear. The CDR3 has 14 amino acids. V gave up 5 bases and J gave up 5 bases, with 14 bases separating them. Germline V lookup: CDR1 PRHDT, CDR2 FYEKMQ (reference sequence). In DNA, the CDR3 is TGTGCCAGCAGCCAAAGAGGTTTCGGAGATACGCAGTATTTT. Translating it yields CASSQRGFGDTQYF. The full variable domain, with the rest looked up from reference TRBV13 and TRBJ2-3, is AAGVIQSPRHLIKEKRETATLKCYPIPRHDTVYWYQQGPGQDPQFLISFYEKMQSDKGSIPDRFSAQQFSDYHSELNMSSLELGDSALYFCASSQRGFGDTQYFGPGTRLTVL.

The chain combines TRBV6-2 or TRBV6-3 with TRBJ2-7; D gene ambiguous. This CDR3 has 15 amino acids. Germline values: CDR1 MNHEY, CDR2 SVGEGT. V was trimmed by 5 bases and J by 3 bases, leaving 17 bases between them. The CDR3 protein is CASSQPEQTGYEQYF. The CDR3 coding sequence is TGTGCCAGCAGTCAGCCAGAGCAGACGGGCTACGAGCAGTACTTC.

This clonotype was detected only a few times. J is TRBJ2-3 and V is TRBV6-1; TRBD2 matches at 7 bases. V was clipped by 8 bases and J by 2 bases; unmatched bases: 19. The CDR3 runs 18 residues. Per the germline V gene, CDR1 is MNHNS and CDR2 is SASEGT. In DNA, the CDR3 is TGTGCCAGCTCGAAATATATGGGGAGCGGGGTAGACACAGATACGCAGTATTTT. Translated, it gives CASSKYMGSGVDTDTQYF.

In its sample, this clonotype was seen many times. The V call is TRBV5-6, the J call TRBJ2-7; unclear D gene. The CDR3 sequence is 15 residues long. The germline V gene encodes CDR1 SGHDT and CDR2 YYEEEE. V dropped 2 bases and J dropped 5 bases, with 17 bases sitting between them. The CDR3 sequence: CASSLSLHRKDEQYF. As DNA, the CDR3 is TGTGCCAGCAGCTTAAGTCTACATCGGAAGGACGAGCAGTACTTC. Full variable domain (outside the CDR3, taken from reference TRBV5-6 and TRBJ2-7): DAGVTQSPTHLIKTRGQQVTLRCSPKSGHDTVSWYQQALGQGPQFIFQYYEEEERQRGNFPDRFSGHQFPNYSSELNVNALLLGDSALYLCASSLSLHRKDEQYFGPGTRLTVT.

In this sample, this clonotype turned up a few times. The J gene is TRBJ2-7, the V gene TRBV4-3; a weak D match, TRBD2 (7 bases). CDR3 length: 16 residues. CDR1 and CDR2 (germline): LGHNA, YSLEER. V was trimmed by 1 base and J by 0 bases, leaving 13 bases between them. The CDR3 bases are TGCGCCAGCAGCCAAGGCCTCGGGGGGCTCTCCTACGAGCAGTACTTC. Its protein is CASSQGLGGLSYEQYF.

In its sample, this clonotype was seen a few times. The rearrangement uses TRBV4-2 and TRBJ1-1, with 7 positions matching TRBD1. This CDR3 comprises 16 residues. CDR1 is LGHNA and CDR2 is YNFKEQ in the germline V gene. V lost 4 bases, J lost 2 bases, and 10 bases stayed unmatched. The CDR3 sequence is CASSLYPGQPNTEAFF. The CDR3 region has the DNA TGTGCCAGCAGCCTCTATCCGGGACAGCCTAACACTGAAGCTTTCTTT.

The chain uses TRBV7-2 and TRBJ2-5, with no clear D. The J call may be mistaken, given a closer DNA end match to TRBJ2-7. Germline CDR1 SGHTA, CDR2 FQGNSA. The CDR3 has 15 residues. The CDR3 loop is CASSPDLQSSYEQYF. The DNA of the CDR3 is TGTGCCAGCAGCCCGGACCTTCAGAGCTCCTACGAGCAGTACTTC.

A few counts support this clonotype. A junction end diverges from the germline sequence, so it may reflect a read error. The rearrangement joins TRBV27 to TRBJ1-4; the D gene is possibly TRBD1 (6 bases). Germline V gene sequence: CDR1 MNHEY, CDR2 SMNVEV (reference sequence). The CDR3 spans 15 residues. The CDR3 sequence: CASGAMGAGNEELFF. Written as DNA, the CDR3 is TGTGCCAGCGGGGCCATGGGGGCCGGGAATGAAGAACTGTTTTTT.

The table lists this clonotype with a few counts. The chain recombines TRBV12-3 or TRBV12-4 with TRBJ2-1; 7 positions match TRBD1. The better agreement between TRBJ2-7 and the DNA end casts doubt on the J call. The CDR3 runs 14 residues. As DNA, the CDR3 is TGTGCCAGCAGTTGGACAGGAAAAATCCACGAGCAGTACTTC. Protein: CASSWTGKIHEQYF.

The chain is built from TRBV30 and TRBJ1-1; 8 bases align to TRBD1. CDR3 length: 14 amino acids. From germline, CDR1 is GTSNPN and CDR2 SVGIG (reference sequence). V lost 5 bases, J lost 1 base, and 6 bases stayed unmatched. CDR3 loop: CAWQIGQGNTEAFF. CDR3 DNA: TGTGCCTGGCAAATTGGACAGGGGAACACTGAAGCTTTCTTT.

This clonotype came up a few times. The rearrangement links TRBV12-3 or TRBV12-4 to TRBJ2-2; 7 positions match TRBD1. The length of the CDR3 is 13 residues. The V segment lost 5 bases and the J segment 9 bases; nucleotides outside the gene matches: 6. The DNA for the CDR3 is TGTGCCAGCAGTATGACAGGGAACAGGGAGCTGTTTTTT. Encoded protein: CASSMTGNRELFF.

CDR3 amino acids: CSATRGPGEAFF. CDR3 bases: TGCAGCGCAACCAGGGGGCCGGGTGAAGCTTTCTTT. The chain carries TRBV29-1 and TRBJ1-1; 8 nucleotides line up with TRBD1. Germline CDR1 is SQVTM and CDR2 is ANQGSEA. The J segment lost 7 bases and the V segment lost 7 bases, leaving 8 bases of the junction unmatched. This CDR3 spans 12 amino acids.

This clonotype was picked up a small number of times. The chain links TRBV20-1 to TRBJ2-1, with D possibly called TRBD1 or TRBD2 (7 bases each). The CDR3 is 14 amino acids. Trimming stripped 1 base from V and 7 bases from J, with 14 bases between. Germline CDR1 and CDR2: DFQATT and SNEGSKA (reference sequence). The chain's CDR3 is CSARVPQGGNEQFF. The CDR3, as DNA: TGCAGTGCTAGAGTGCCTCAGGGGGGGAATGAGCAGTTCTTC.

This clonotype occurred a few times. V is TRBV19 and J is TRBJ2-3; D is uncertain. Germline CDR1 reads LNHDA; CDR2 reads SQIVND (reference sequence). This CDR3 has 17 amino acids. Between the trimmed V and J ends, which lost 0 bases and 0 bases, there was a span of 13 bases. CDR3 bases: TGTGCCAGTAGTATAGATCTATATCGGCGCAGCACAGATACGCAGTATTTT. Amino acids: CASSIDLYRRSTDTQYF.

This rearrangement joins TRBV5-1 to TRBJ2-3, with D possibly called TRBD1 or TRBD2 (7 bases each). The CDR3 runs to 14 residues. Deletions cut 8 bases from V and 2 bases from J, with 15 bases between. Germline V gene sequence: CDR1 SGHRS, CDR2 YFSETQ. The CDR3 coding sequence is TGCGCCAGTAAGGGGGCGGGGGCCACAGATACGCAGTATTTT. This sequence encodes CASKGAGATDTQYF.

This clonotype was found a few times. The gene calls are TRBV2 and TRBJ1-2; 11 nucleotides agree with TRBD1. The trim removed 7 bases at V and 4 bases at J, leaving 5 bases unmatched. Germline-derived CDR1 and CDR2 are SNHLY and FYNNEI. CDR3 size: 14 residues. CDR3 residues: CASNGQGAFYGYTF. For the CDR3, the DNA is TGTGCCAGCAATGGACAGGGGGCGTTCTATGGCTACACCTTC.

The CDR3 region is CSVGTGTGASGNTIYF. The CDR3 DNA is TGCAGCGTTGGTACCGGGACAGGGGCTTCTGGAAACACCATATATTTT. V usage is TRBV29-1 and J usage is TRBJ1-3, with TRBD1 matching 10 bases. CDR3 length equals 16 residues. CDR1 SQVTM and CDR2 ANQGSEA come from the germline V gene. After removal of 4 bases from V and 1 base from J, the junction contained 7 bases not matched to a gene.

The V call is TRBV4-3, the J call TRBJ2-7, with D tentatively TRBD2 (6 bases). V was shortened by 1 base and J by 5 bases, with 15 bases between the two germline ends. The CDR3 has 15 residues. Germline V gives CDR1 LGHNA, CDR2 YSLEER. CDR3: CASSQGDGGADEQYF. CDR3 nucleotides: TGCGCCAGCAGCCAAGGGGACGGGGGTGCGGACGAGCAGTACTTC.

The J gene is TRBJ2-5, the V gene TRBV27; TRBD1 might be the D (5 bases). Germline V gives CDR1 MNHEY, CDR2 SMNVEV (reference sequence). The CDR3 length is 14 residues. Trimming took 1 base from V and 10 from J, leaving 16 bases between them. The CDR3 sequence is CASSLWTNSYDQYF. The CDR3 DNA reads TGTGCCAGCAGTTTATGGACAAATTCCTACGACCAGTACTTC.

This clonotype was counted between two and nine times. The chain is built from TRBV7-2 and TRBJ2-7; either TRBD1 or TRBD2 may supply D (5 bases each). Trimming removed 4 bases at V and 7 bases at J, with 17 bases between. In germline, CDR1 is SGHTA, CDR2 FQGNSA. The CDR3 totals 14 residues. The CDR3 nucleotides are TGTGCCAGCAGCTCAGGCCCGGGACGATTGGAGCAGTACTTC. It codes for CASSSGPGRLEQYF.

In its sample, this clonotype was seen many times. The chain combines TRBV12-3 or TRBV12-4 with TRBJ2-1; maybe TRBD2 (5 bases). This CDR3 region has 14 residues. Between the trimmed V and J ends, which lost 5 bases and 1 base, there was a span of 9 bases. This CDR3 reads CASSPTSSYNEQFF. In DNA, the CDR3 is TGTGCCAGCAGTCCCACTAGTTCCTACAATGAGCAGTTCTTC.

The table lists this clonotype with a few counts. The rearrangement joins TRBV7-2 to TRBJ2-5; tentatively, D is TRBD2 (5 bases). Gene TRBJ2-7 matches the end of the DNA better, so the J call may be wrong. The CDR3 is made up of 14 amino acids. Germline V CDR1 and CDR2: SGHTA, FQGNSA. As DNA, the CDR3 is TGTGCCAGCAGCTTTCTCGGGGAAATGGACGAGCAGTACTTC. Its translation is CASSFLGEMDEQYF.

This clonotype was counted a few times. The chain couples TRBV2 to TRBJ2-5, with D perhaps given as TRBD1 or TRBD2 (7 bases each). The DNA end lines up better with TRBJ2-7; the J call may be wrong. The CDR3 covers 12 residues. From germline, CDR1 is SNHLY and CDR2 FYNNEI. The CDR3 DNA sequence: TGTGCCGGGGGGGACAGCTCCTACGAGCAGTACTTC. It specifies CAGGDSSYEQYF.

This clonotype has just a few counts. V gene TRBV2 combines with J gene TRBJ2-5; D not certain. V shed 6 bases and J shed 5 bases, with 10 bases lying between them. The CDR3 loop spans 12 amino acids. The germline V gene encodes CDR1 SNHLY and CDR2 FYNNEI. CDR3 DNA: TGTGCCAGCAGCGCGGCCCGGGAGACCCAGTACTTC. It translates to CASSAARETQYF.

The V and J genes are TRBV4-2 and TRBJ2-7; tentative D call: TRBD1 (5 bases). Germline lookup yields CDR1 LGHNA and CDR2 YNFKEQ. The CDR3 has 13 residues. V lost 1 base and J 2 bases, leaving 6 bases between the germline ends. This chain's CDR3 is CASSQVDTYEQYF. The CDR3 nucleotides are TGTGCCAGCAGCCAAGTGGACACCTACGAGCAGTACTTC.